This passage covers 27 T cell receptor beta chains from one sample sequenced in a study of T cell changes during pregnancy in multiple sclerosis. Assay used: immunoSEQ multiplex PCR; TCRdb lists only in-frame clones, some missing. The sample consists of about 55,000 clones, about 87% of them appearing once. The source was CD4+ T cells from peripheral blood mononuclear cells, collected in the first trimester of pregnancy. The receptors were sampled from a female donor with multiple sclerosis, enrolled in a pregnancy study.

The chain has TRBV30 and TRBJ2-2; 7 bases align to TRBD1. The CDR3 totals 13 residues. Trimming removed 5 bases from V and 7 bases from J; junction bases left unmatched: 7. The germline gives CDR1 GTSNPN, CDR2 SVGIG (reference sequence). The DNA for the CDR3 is TGTGCCTGGCGAGGACAGGCCGACGGGGAGCTGTTTTTT. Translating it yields CAWRGQADGELFF.

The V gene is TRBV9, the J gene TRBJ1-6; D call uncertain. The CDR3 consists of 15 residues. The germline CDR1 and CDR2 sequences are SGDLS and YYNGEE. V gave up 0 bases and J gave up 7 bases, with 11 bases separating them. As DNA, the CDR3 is TGTGCCAGCAGCGTAGAGGGTAGGGAGAATTCACCCCTCCACTTT. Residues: CASSVEGRENSPLHF.

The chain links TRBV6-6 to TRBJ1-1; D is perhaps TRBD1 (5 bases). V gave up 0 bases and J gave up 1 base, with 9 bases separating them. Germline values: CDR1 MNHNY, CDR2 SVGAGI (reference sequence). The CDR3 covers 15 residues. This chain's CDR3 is CASSYSQGGNTEAFF. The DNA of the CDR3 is TGTGCCAGCAGTTACTCGCAGGGAGGGAACACTGAAGCTTTCTTT.

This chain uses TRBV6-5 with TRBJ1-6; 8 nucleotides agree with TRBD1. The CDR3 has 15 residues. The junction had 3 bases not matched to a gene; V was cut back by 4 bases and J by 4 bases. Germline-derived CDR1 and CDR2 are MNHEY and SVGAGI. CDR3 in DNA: TGTGCCAGCAGTTCAGGGGGCCGTTATAATTCACCCCTCCACTTT. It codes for CASSSGGRYNSPLHF.

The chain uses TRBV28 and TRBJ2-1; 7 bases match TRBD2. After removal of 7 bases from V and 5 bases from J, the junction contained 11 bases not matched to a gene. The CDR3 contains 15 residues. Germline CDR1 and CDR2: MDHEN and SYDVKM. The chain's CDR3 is CASIQGSGPHNEQFF. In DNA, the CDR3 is TGTGCCAGCATTCAAGGTAGCGGGCCTCACAATGAGCAGTTCTTC.

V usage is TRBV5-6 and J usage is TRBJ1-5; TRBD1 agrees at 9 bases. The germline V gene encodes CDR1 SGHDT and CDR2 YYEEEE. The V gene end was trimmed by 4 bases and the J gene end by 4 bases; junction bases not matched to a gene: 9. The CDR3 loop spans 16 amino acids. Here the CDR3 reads CASSRSGTGMNQPQHF. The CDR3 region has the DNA TGTGCCAGCAGCCGATCCGGGACAGGGATGAATCAGCCCCAGCATTTT.

CDR3: CASSLFAGVGQARRQYF. In DNA, the CDR3 is TGTGCCAGCAGTTTATTCGCAGGGGTCGGACAGGCCAGAAGGCAGTACTTC. The chain couples TRBV28 to TRBJ2-7; 7 bases agree with TRBD1. CDR1 is MDHEN and CDR2 is SYDVKM in the germline V gene. The junction had 18 bases not matched to a gene; V was cut back by 1 base and J by 9 bases. The CDR3 totals 17 residues.

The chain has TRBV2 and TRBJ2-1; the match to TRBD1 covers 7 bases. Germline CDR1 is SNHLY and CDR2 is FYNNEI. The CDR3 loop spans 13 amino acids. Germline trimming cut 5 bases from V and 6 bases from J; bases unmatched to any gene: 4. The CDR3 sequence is CASSPQGFNEQFF. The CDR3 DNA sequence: TGTGCCAGCAGTCCACAGGGGTTCAATGAGCAGTTCTTC.

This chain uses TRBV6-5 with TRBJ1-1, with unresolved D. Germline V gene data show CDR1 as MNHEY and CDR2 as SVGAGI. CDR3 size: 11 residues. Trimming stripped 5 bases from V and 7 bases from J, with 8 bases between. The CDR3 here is CASSEPIEAFF. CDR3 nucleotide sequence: TGTGCCAGCAGTGAACCTATTGAAGCTTTCTTT.

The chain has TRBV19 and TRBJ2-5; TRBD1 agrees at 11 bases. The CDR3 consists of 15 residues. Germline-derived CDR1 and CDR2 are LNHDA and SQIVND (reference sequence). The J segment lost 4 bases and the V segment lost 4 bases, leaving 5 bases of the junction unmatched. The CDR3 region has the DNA TGTGCCAGTAGTAAAAGGACAGGGGGCTTAGAGACCCAGTACTTC. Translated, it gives CASSKRTGGLETQYF.

The CDR3 DNA follows: TGTGCCTGGAGTGTACGAGGGACTACTGAAGCTTTCTTT. Its protein product is CAWSVRGTTEAFF. J is TRBJ1-1 and V is TRBV30; perhaps TRBD1 as D (5 bases). Trimming took 0 bases from V and 5 from J, leaving 10 bases between them. The CDR3 length is 13 residues. Germline-derived CDR1 and CDR2 are GTSNPN and SVGIG (reference sequence).

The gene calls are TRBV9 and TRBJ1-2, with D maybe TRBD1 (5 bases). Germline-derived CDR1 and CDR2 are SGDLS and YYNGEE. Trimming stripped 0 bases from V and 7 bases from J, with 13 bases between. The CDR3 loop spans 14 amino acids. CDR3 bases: TGTGCCAGCAGCGTAGCAACAGGTGGTGGTGGCTACACCTTC. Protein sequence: CASSVATGGGGYTF. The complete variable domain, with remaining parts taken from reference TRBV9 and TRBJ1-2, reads DSGVTQTPKHLITATGQRVTLRCSPRSGDLSVYWYQQSLDQGLQFLIQYYNGEERAKGNILERFSAQQFPDLHSELNLSSLELGDSALYFCASSVATGGGGYTFGSGTRLTVV.

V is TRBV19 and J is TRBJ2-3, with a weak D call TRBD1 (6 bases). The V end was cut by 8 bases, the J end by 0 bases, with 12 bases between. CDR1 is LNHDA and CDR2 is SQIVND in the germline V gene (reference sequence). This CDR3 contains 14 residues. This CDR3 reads CASGVGASTDTQYF. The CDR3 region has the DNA TGTGCCAGTGGCGTGGGGGCTAGCACAGATACGCAGTATTTT.

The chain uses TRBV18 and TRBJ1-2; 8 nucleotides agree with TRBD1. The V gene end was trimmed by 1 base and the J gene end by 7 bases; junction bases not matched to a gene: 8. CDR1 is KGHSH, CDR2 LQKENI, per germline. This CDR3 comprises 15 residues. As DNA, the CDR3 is TGTGCCAGCTCACCACTGACAGGGGACAATAGTGGCTACACCTTC. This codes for CASSPLTGDNSGYTF.

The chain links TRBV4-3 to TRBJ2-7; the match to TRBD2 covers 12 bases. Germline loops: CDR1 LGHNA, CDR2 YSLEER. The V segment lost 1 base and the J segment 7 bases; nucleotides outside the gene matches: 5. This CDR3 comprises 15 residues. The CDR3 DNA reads TGCGCCAGCAGCCAAGGGACTAGCGGGGTGGGGGAGCAGTACTTC. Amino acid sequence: CASSQGTSGVGEQYF.

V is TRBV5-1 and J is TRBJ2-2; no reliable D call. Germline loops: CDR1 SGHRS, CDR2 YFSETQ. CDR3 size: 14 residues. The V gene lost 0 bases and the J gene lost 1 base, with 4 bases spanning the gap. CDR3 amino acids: CASSLDRNTGELFF. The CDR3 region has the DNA TGCGCCAGCAGCTTGGACAGGAACACCGGGGAGCTGTTTTTT.

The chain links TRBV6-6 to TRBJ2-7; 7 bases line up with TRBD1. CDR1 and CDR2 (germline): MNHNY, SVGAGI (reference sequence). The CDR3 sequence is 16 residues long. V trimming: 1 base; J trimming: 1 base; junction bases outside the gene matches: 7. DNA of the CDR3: TGTGCCAGCAGTTACTTAACAGGGGCACTTTCCTACGAGCAGTACTTC. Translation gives CASSYLTGALSYEQYF.

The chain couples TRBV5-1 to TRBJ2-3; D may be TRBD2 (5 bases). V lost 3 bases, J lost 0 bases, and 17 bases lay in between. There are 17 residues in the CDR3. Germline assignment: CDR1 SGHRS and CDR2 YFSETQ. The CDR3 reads CASSSLGLATSTDTQYF. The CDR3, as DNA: TGCGCCAGCAGCTCCCTTGGACTTGCGACTAGCACAGATACGCAGTATTTT.

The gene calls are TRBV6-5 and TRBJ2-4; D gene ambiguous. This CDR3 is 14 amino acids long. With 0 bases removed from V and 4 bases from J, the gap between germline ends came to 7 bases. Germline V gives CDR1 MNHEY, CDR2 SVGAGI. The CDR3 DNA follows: TGTGCCAGCAGTTACTCCTCCCGGAAAAACATTCAGTACTTC. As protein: CASSYSSRKNIQYF.

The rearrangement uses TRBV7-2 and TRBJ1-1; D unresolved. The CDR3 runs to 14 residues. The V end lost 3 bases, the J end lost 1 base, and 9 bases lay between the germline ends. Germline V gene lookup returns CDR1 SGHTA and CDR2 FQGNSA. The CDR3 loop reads CASSFSRGNTEAFF. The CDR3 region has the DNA TGTGCCAGCAGCTTTAGCCGGGGGAACACTGAAGCTTTCTTT.

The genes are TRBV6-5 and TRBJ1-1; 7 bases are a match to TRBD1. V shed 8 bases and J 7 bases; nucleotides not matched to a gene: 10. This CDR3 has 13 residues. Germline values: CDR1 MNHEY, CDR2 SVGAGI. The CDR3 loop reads CASRQGQYVEAFF. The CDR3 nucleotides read TGTGCCAGCCGTCAGGGACAGTACGTTGAAGCTTTCTTT.

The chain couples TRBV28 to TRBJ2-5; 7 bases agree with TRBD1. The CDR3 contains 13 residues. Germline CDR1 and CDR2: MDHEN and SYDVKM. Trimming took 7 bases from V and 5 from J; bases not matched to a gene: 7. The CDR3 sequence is CASIQGVGETQYF. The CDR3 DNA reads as TGTGCCAGCATTCAGGGGGTCGGGGAGACCCAGTACTTC.

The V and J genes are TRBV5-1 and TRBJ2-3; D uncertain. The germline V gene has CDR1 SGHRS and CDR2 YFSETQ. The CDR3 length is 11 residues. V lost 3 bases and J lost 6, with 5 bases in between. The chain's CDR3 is CASSSEDTQYF. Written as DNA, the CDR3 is TGCGCCAGCAGCTCCGAGGATACGCAGTATTTT.

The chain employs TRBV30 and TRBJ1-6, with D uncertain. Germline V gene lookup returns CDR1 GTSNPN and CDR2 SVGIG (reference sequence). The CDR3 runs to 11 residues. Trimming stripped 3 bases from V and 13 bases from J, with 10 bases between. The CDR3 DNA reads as TGTGCCTGGAGAAGGGAGTCGCCCCTCCACTTT. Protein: CAWRRESPLHF.

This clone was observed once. The CDR3 loop reads CASSSPVVYGQGADGYTF. The DNA of the CDR3 is TGTGCCAGCAGCTCCCCCGTTGTCTACGGACAGGGGGCAGATGGCTACACCTTC. The V gene is TRBV5-4, the J gene TRBJ1-2, with 11 positions matching TRBD1. V was clipped by 3 bases and J by 6 bases; unmatched bases: 16. Germline values: CDR1 SGHNT, CDR2 YYREEE (reference sequence). This CDR3 comprises 18 residues.

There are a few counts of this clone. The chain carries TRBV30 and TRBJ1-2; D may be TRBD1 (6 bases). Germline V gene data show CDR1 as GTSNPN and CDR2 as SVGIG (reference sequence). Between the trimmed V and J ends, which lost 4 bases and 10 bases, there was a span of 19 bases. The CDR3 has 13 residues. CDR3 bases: TGTGCCTGGAATGGGGGAACGGGGGGCCACTACACCTTC. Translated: CAWNGGTGGHYTF.

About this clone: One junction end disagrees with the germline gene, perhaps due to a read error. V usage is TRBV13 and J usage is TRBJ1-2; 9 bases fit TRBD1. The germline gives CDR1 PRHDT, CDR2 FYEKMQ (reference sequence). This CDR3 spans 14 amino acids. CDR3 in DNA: TGTGCCAGCAGCCTAGGACAGGGGCTGCTTGGCTACACCTTC. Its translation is CASSLGQGLLGYTF.